Listed below are T cell receptor beta chains from one sample, sequenced in a study of shared clonotypes between healthy human individuals. Using immunoSEQ multiplex PCR, the repertoire was profiled, and TCRdb retains in-frame clones only, with some absent. Of over a million clones listed, 75% are singletons. The sample comprised memory CD4+ T cells sorted from blood. The receptors were sampled from a man younger than 35 in good health. Each CDR3 is given with its conserved first and last residue. A D gene is named only where the DNA matches it firmly. Where a row states a size, it is once, few, many or the class of an expanded clone; other rows omit it.

>-|TRBJ1-2|TRBV28|-
CASSPRIPYGYTF
TGTGCCAGCAGTCCTAGGATCCCCTATGGCTACACCTTC
>TRBD1|TRBJ2-2|TRBV10-3|-
CAITSTGTGVTGELFF
TGTGCCATCACCTCGACCGGGACAGGGGTAACCGGGGAGCTGTTTTTT
>TRBD1|TRBJ2-1|TRBV5-1|once
CASSLDRAAYNEQFF
TGCGCCAGCAGCTTAGACAGGGCCGCCTACAATGAGCAGTTCTTC
>-|TRBJ2-2|TRBV30|-
CAWNRGMAGELFF
TGTGCCTGGAATCGGGGGATGGCCGGGGAGCTGTTTTTT
>-|TRBJ2-2|TRBV30|few
CAWIKSRLPGELFF
TGTGCCTGGATAAAGAGCCGGTTACCCGGGGAGCTGTTTTTT
>-|TRBJ1-6|TRBV7-9|-
CASSYQTGNNSPLHF
TGTGCCAGCAGCTACCAGACAGGAAATAATTCACCCCTCCACTTT
>TRBD1|TRBJ2-4|TRBV5-1|many
CASSLETGGGIQYF
TGCGCCAGCAGCTTGGAAACAGGGGGTGGCATTCAGTACTTC
>TRBD1|TRBJ1-5|TRBV19|-
CASSQDRGPGNQPQHF
TGTGCCAGTAGTCAGGACAGGGGGCCCGGCAATCAGCCCCAGCATTTT
>-|TRBJ2-7|TRBV27|-
CASSPSGHSYEQYF
TGTGCCAGCAGTCCGTCAGGACACTCCTACGAGCAGTACTTC
>TRBD1|TRBJ1-5|TRBV19|-
CASSIASRDRGLAQPQHF
TGTGCCAGTAGTATAGCATCCCGGGACAGGGGGTTGGCTCAGCCCCAGCATTTT
>TRBD2|TRBJ2-3|TRBV10-1|many
CASSERPSGGRDTQYF
TGCGCCAGCAGTGAGAGACCTAGCGGGGGGAGAGATACGCAGTATTTT
>-|TRBJ1-6|TRBV10-3|-
CAISGGRNSPLHF
TGTGCCATCAGTGGAGGGAGGAATTCACCCCTCCACTTT
>-|TRBJ1-4|TRBV27|few
CASEQVHNEKLFF
TGTGCCAGTGAACAGGTCCATAATGAAAAACTGTTTTTT
>TRBD2|TRBJ2-5|TRBV7-2|-
CASSSQTSGRETQYF
TGTGCCAGCAGCTCCCAGACTAGCGGGAGGGAGACCCAGTACTTC
>TRBD1|TRBJ2-7|TRBV7-9|many
CASSLASDRGRVYEQYF
TGTGCCAGCAGCTTAGCTTCGGACAGGGGGCGCGTCTACGAGCAGTACTTC